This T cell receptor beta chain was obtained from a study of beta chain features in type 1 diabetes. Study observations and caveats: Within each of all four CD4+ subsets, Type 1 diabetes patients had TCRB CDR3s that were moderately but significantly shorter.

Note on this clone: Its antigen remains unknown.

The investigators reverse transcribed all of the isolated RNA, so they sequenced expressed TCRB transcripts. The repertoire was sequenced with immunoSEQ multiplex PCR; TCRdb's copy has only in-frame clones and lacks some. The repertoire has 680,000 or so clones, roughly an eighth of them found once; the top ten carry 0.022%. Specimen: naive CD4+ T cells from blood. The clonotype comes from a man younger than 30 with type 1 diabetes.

DNA for the CDR3: TGTGCCAGCAGTTCACATGCGGGGGCAGAGGAGCAGTACTTC. This sequence encodes CASSSHAGAEEQYF. This chain connects TRBV28 to TRBJ2-7; perhaps TRBD2 as D (7 bases). Germline assignment: CDR1 MDHEN and CDR2 SYDVKM. CDR3 length: 14 residues. V was trimmed by 4 bases and J by 7 bases, leaving 17 bases between them.